This entry lists 7 T cell receptor beta chains sequenced from one sample in a study of blood T cell repertoires in COVID-19. Measured with immunoSEQ multiplex PCR; TCRdb has only the in-frame clones, and not every one. The sample holds some 220,000 clones; about 85% are singletons and the top ten take more than 6%. The source material was peripheral blood. The receptors were sampled from a woman aged 55 to 70 with active or convalescent COVID-19.

The V and J genes are TRBV18 and TRBJ2-1, with 8 bases identical to TRBD1. CDR1 is KGHSH and CDR2 is LQKENI in the germline V gene. There are 17 residues in the CDR3. The J segment lost 0 bases and the V segment lost 3 bases, leaving 7 bases of the junction unmatched. The CDR3 reads CASSPRTGQSSYNEQFF. CDR3 nucleotides: TGTGCCAGCTCACCCAGGACAGGGCAGAGCTCCTACAATGAGCAGTTCTTC. The variable domain in full, completed from reference TRBV18 and TRBJ2-1, reads NAGVMQNPRHLVRRRGQEARLRCSPMKGHSHVYWYRQLPEEGLKFMVYLQKENIIDESGMPKERFSAEFPKEGPSILRIQQVVRGDSAAYFCASSPRTGQSSYNEQFFGPGTRLTVL.

The J gene is TRBJ2-3, the V gene TRBV4-1; 7 positions agree with TRBD2. CDR3 length: 16 amino acids. Germline CDR1 MGHRA, CDR2 YSYEKL. With 6 bases clipped from V and 0 bases from J, the junction kept 9 bases outside the gene matches. The CDR3 region is CASRITSDRSTDTQYF. Here the CDR3 DNA reads TGCGCCAGCAGAATAACTAGCGACCGTAGCACAGATACGCAGTATTTT.

The chain employs TRBV7-9 and TRBJ1-1; tentative D call: TRBD1 (5 bases). V lost 5 bases to trimming and J lost 0 bases, with 22 bases between them. The germline V gene encodes CDR1 SEHNR and CDR2 FQNEAQ (reference sequence). The CDR3 runs 18 residues. The CDR3 sequence is CASSPRATATEMNTEAFF. The CDR3 coding sequence is TGTGCCAGCAGCCCCCGGGCGACAGCGACTGAGATGAACACTGAAGCTTTCTTT.

The chain couples TRBV28 to TRBJ2-1, with 9 bases that match TRBD2. Trimming at V came to 7 bases and at J to 9 bases, leaving 16 bases not matched to a gene. Germline loops: CDR1 MDHEN, CDR2 SYDVKM. CDR3 length: 16 residues. CDR3 bases: TGTGCCAGCACCCAAAGGGCGGGAGGGACCGGTAGTGAGCAGTTCTTC. Translated, it gives CASTQRAGGTGSEQFF.

This clone has more than one count but fewer than ten. This rearrangement joins TRBV5-5 to TRBJ2-1, with 10 bases aligning to TRBD2. V lost 4 bases and J lost 9; bases outside the gene matches: 13. The germline V gene encodes CDR1 SGHKS and CDR2 YYEKEE (reference sequence). There are 16 residues in the CDR3. CDR3 region: CASSRLLAGAASEQFF. The CDR3 nucleotides read TGTGCCAGCAGCCGCCTCCTAGCGGGGGCCGCCAGTGAGCAGTTCTTC.

This sequence joins TRBV6-1 and TRBJ2-5, with a weak D call TRBD1 (5 bases). Trimming removed 2 bases at V and 5 bases at J, with 9 bases between. The CDR3 sequence is 13 residues long. Germline values: CDR1 MNHNS, CDR2 SASEGT. CDR3 sequence: CASSEQGSETQYF. The DNA for the CDR3 is TGTGCCAGCAGTGAACAGGGTTCGGAGACCCAGTACTTC.

J is TRBJ1-1 and V is TRBV6-5; no clear D. The CDR3 has 15 residues. Germline assignment: CDR1 MNHEY and CDR2 SVGAGI. The germline V and J ends were trimmed by 11 bases and 0 bases, with 19 bases remaining between them. CDR3: CASKREQRLNTEAFF. The CDR3 DNA reads TGTGCCTCAAAAAGGGAGCAGAGATTGAACACTGAAGCTTTCTTT.